This is a list of T cell receptor beta chains from one sample in a study of T cells in Graves' hyperthyroidism and ophthalmopathy. TCRdb reanalysed the multiplex PCR reads using MiXCR and keeps one entry per CDR3 protein. The sample records 400,000 to 600,000 distinct CDR3 sequences, 15% to 20% being singletons. The specimen was blood. The receptors here all came from a woman aged 25 to 45 with Graves' ophthalmopathy. Both conserved end residues are trimmed from each CDR3. Each record gives: V gene, clone size, CDR3 protein. The listing skips clone size in some rows; elsewhere it reads once, few, many or a size class.

TRBV4-1 | - | ASSQDEGLGTDTQY
TRBV19 | - | ASSLAGRREQF
TRBV18 | many | ASSPFQQGSSYNEQF
TRBV14 | few | ASSQAGTPDSGNTIY
TRBV16 | - | ASSQSPTGRTYEQY
TRBV20-1 | many | SARVGGRTEQY
TRBV20-1 | - | SASHGYT
TRBV5-1 | few | ASREGQGDSPLH
TRBV7-2 | many | ASSSFLYNEQF
TRBV9 | - | ASRGEGPDTQY
TRBV10-3 | many | AISESGTGDGQY
TRBV7-3 | many | ASSSVRETGASYEQY
TRBV6-1 | many | ASSIGGAQF
TRBV5-8 | many | ASSLMGDQPQH
TRBV18 | few | ASSPTTVSAGNTIY
TRBV28 | many | ASGTGVMNIQY
TRBV6-4 | once | ASSERETDEQF
TRBV28 | many | ASSLSGTGNEQF
TRBV5-6 | - | ASSLPSIGGYT
TRBV30 | many | AWRGAGSRTEAF
TRBV27 | many | ASTIRQGGVYEQY
TRBV28 | many | ASSFSSRGGEYIQY
TRBV2 | few | ASSDLHEAGADTQY